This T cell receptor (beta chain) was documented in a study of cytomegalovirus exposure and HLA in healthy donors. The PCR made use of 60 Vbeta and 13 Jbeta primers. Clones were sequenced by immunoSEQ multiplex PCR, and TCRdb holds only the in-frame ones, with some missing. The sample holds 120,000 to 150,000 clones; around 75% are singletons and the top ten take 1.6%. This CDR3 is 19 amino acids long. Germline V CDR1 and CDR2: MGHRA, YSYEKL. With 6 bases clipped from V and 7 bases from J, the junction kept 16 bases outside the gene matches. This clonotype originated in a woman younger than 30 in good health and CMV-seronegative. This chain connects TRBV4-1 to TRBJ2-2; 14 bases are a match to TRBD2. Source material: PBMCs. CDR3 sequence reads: CASRKRPGLAGESGGELFF. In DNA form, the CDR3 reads TGCGCCAGCAGGAAACGACCGGGACTAGCGGGGGAGTCTGGCGGGGAGCTGTTTTTT.